These 29 T cell receptor beta chains were sequenced from one sample in a study of blood T cells in healthy people across ages. Using a J-beta primer mix together with a sample-barcoded 5' primer, a second PCR was run for roughly 6 to 12 cycles. In TCRdb, the 5' RACE reads were re-called with MiXCR into one record per CDR3 protein. The table lists about 570,000 distinct CDR3 sequences, about 25% of them singletons. Sequenced input: blood. The source of these receptors is a woman between 65 and 79 years old in good health.

This clonotype has just a few counts. The chain combines TRBV5-1 with TRBJ2-5; 8 nucleotides agree with TRBD1. The J call may be in error: the DNA end matches TRBJ2-7 better. CDR1 SGHRS and CDR2 YFSETQ come from the germline V gene. The CDR3 has 16 amino acids. Here the CDR3 reads CASSLDPGGGSYEQYF. The DNA of the CDR3 is TGCGCCAGCAGCTTGGACCCAGGGGGCGGATCCTACGAGCAGTACTTC.

As to this clonotype: Sequence at one end of the junction differs from germline and may be a read error. J is TRBJ1-5 and V is TRBV4-2; D unresolved. CDR3 length: 16 residues. The germline CDR1 and CDR2 sequences are LGHNA and YNFKEQ. This chain's CDR3 is CASSQDYERGNQPQHF. In DNA form, the CDR3 reads TGTGCCAGTAGCCAAGATTACGAGAGGGGCAATCAGCCCCAGCATTTT.

The rearrangement uses TRBV29-1 and TRBJ2-5; tentative D call: TRBD1 (6 bases). The end of the DNA aligns better with TRBJ2-7, so the J call may be wrong. This CDR3 has 14 amino acids. CDR1 SQVTM and CDR2 ANQGSEA come from the germline V gene. CDR3 region: CSVVRRQGSHEQYF. The CDR3 DNA sequence: TGCAGCGTTGTCCGGCGGCAGGGGAGCCACGAGCAGTACTTC.

The chain carries TRBV4-3 and TRBJ1-5; the D is unclear. The CDR3 covers 17 residues. V was pared by 0 bases and J by 5 bases, with 17 bases between. In germline, CDR1 is LGHNA, CDR2 YSLEER. CDR3 residues: CASSQDLHRWGDQPQHF. CDR3 sequence (DNA): TGCGCCAGCAGCCAAGATCTTCACAGATGGGGAGATCAGCCCCAGCATTTT.

The chain joins TRBV4-3 to TRBJ1-2; possibly TRBD1 for D (5 bases). V was clipped by 1 base and J by 5 bases, with 14 bases between them. In germline, CDR1 is LGHNA, CDR2 YSLEER. The CDR3 has 15 amino acids. The CDR3 loop is CASSQGAGQKYGYTF. CDR3 in DNA: TGCGCCAGCAGCCAAGGGGCAGGGCAGAAGTATGGCTACACCTTC.

The V gene is TRBV12-3 or TRBV12-4, the J gene TRBJ1-4; TRBD1 is a possible D gene (6 bases). This CDR3 spans 15 amino acids. The V and J ends lost 6 bases and 6 bases respectively, with 17 bases between them. CDR3 in amino acids: CASRLQGRGYEKLFF. The CDR3 nucleotides are TGTGCCAGCAGACTCCAGGGGAGGGGATATGAAAAACTGTTTTTT.

This clonotype was recorded a few times. The genes are TRBV30 and TRBJ2-2; TRBD2 matches at 10 bases. V shed 2 bases, J shed 5 bases, and the junction held 2 bases outside the gene matches. There are 14 residues in the CDR3. Germline assignment: CDR1 GTSNPN and CDR2 SVGIG (reference sequence). The CDR3 DNA is TGTGCCTGGAGTATAGCGGGGGGTACCGGGGAGCTGTTTTTT. Amino acids: CAWSIAGGTGELFF. The full variable domain, its missing parts supplied by reference TRBV30 and TRBJ2-2, is SQTIHQWPATLVQPVGSPLSLECTVEGTSNPNLYWYRQAAGRGLQLLFYSVGIGQISSEVPQNLSASRPQDRQFILSSKKLLLSDSGFYLCAWSIAGGTGELFFGEGSRLTVL.

The rearrangement links TRBV4-3 to TRBJ2-7; 10 nucleotides agree with TRBD1. The trim removed 3 bases at V and 4 bases at J, leaving 6 bases unmatched. CDR3 length equals 15 residues. CDR1 is LGHNA, CDR2 YSLEER, per germline. The CDR3 region has the DNA TGCGCCAGCAGCCAGAGGGACAGGGGAGGATACGAGCAGTACTTC. Translating it yields CASSQRDRGGYEQYF.

J is TRBJ2-7 and V is TRBV6-2 or TRBV6-3; a weak D match, TRBD1 (5 bases). From germline, CDR1 is MNHEY and CDR2 SVGEGT. Trimming took off 8 bases at V and 0 bases at J, with 17 bases between the two ends. CDR3 length: 15 amino acids. The CDR3 protein is CASAPLRGLSYEQYF. In nucleotides, the CDR3 is TGTGCCAGCGCCCCTCTAAGGGGCCTCTCCTACGAGCAGTACTTC.

This clonotype has more than one count but fewer than ten. This chain links TRBV7-3 with TRBJ2-5; perhaps TRBD2 as D (5 bases). The DNA end lines up better with TRBJ2-1; the J call may be wrong. Germline V lookup: CDR1 SGHTA, CDR2 FQGTGA. CDR3 length equals 13 residues. CDR3 coding DNA: TGTGCCAGCAGCTCTCTTGGCGGGAATGAGCAGTTCTTC. Residues: CASSSLGGNEQFF.

This sequence joins TRBV12-3 or TRBV12-4 and TRBJ1-4, with D unclear. The CDR3 contains 11 residues. V lost 2 bases and J lost 8, with 3 bases in between. The DNA for the CDR3 is TGTGCCAGCAGTTTATACGAAAAACTGTTTTTT. Amino acid sequence: CASSLYEKLFF.

The V and J genes are TRBV29-1 and TRBJ1-1, with D uncertain. This CDR3 has 14 amino acids. Trimming left V 2 bases short and J 1 base short, with 11 bases between. CDR1 and CDR2 from the germline V gene are SQVTM and ANQGSEA. Here the CDR3 DNA reads TGCAGCGTTGAACATAGCCGGGGGAACACTGAAGCTTTCTTT. Translation: CSVEHSRGNTEAFF.

The chain uses TRBV2 and TRBJ2-4, with D perhaps TRBD2 (5 bases). CDR3 length: 15 amino acids. From germline, CDR1 is SNHLY and CDR2 FYNNEI. V was clipped by 8 bases and J by 1 base, with 15 bases between them. The CDR3 here is CASVFDRGAKNIQYF. The CDR3 DNA follows: TGTGCCAGCGTTTTTGATCGAGGGGCCAAAAACATTCAGTACTTC.

The chain employs TRBV10-3 and TRBJ2-1, with D unclear. V lost 3 bases to trimming and J lost 5 bases, with 8 bases between them. Per germline, CDR1 ENHRY and CDR2 SYGVKD. The CDR3 has 13 residues. CDR3 loop: CAISDRSHNEQFF. The CDR3 DNA sequence: TGTGCCATCAGTGACCGGTCCCACAATGAGCAGTTCTTC.

The rearrangement links TRBV12-3 or TRBV12-4 to TRBJ2-7, with no clear D. Between the trimmed V and J ends, which lost 1 base and 0 bases, there was a span of 10 bases. The CDR3 length is 15 residues. The CDR3 nucleotides are TGTGCCAGCAGTTTAGATGCCTGGAGCTCCTACGAGCAGTACTTC. This translates into CASSLDAWSSYEQYF.

The chain combines TRBV7-9 with TRBJ2-5; D is possibly TRBD2 (5 bases). The J call may be in error: the DNA end matches TRBJ2-7 better. Germline loops: CDR1 SEHNR, CDR2 FQNEAQ (reference sequence). This CDR3 comprises 14 residues. The CDR3 spells CASSSDGPGDEQYF. The CDR3 DNA reads as TGTGCCAGCAGCTCAGACGGGCCCGGGGACGAGCAGTACTTC.

This clonotype was detected a few times. The J gene is TRBJ2-5, the V gene TRBV11-3; D possibly corresponds to TRBD2 (6 bases). This CDR3 is built from 17 residues. Trimming took 6 bases from V and 5 from J, leaving 25 bases between them. CDR1 and CDR2 (germline): SGHNT, YENEEA. CDR3 residues: CASSPLPRLGGIETQYF. The CDR3, as DNA: TGTGCCAGCAGTCCCCTACCTCGGCTTGGAGGGATCGAGACCCAGTACTTC. The full variable domain, in which reference TRBV11-3 and TRBJ2-5 provide the parts outside the CDR3, is EAGVVQSPRYKIIEKKQPVAFWCNPISGHNTLYWYLQNLGQGPELLIRYENEEAVDDSQLPKDRFSAERLKGVDSTLKIQPAELGDSAVYLCASSPLPRLGGIETQYFGPGTRLLVL.

This sequence joins TRBV5-1 and TRBJ2-1; D perhaps matches TRBD2 (5 bases). V dropped 0 bases and J dropped 4 bases, with 8 bases sitting between them. Germline V gives CDR1 SGHRS, CDR2 YFSETQ. This CDR3 is built from 14 residues. The CDR3 region is CASSLGGRYNEQFF. CDR3 nucleotide sequence: TGCGCCAGCAGCTTGGGAGGGAGATACAATGAGCAGTTCTTC.

The CDR3, as DNA: TGTGCCAGCAGCTTAGGAACAGGGGATGGAAAACTGTTTTTT. Translation gives CASSLGTGDGKLFF. V and J are TRBV7-9 and TRBJ1-4, with TRBD1 identical over 7 bases. V trimming: 1 base; J trimming: 10 bases; junction bases outside the gene matches: 6. The CDR3 totals 14 residues. Germline-derived CDR1 and CDR2 are SEHNR and FQNEAQ (reference sequence).

This clonotype was recorded a few times. V gene TRBV20-1 combines with J gene TRBJ1-5, with 7 positions matching TRBD1. V lost 2 bases, J lost 5 bases, and 6 bases stayed unmatched. CDR3 length: 14 residues. Germline V CDR1 and CDR2: DFQATT, SNEGSKA (reference sequence). The CDR3 DNA reads TGCAGTGCTAGATGGGGACAGTCCTATCAGCCCCAGCATTTT. Residues: CSARWGQSYQPQHF.

Comments on this clonotype: One end of the junction varies from germline; a read error may be responsible. The V and J genes are TRBV7-9 and TRBJ2-7; TRBD2 might be the D (6 bases). The J call is uncertain, as TRBJ2-5 better fits the DNA end. Per the germline V gene, CDR1 is SEHNR and CDR2 is FQNEAQ (reference sequence). This CDR3 region has 15 residues. For the CDR3, the DNA is TGTGCCGGCAGCTTAGCGGCCATCCGGCAAGAGACCCAGTACTTC. Translation gives CAGSLAAIRQETQYF.

The chain recombines TRBV14 with TRBJ2-2; 10 nucleotides align to TRBD1. The CDR3 covers 15 residues. Germline CDR1 SGHDN, CDR2 FVKESK. Unmatched junction bases numbered 3, after V lost 4 bases and J lost 4 bases. Written as DNA, the CDR3 is TGTGCCAGCAGCCGGGACAGGGGAGCCACCGGGGAGCTGTTTTTT. Amino acids: CASSRDRGATGELFF.

The chain links TRBV7-3 to TRBJ2-1, with a possible D match to TRBD2 (7 bases). The CDR3 extends over 17 amino acids. The germline V and J ends were trimmed by 1 base and 7 bases, with 20 bases remaining between them. The germline V gene has CDR1 SGHTA and CDR2 FQGTGA. The CDR3 sequence is CASSLKGGGSTGNEQFF. Written as DNA, the CDR3 is TGTGCCAGCAGCTTAAAGGGGGGGGGATCAACTGGGAATGAGCAGTTCTTC.

This clonotype was seen many times. The chain uses TRBV5-1 and TRBJ1-1, with D possibly matching TRBD1 (5 bases). CDR3 length: 16 amino acids. CDR1 is SGHRS, CDR2 YFSETQ, per germline. Trimming shortened V by 1 base and J by 1 base, and 14 bases separated the two germline ends. In DNA form, the CDR3 reads TGCGCCAGCAGCTTGAGGGGTACAGTCAGGAACACTGAAGCTTTCTTT. Protein sequence: CASSLRGTVRNTEAFF.

V and J are TRBV5-1 and TRBJ2-1, with 13 bases matching TRBD2. The CDR3 length is 15 residues. In germline, CDR1 is SGHRS, CDR2 YFSETQ. J lost 15 bases, V lost 4 bases, and 13 bases had no gene match. This CDR3 is CASSELTSGGTYGFF. As DNA, the CDR3 is TGCGCCAGCAGCGAGCTGACTAGCGGGGGGACGTATGGGTTCTTC.

This clonotype was counted many times. The gene calls are TRBV7-2 and TRBJ2-3; tentative D call: TRBD2 (5 bases). Between the trimmed V and J ends, which lost 3 bases and 7 bases, there was a span of 17 bases. CDR1 SGHTA and CDR2 FQGNSA come from the germline V gene. The CDR3 runs to 15 residues. CDR3 residues: CASSLEATPSHTQYF. CDR3 sequence (DNA): TGTGCCAGCAGCTTGGAGGCCACACCGAGTCATACGCAGTATTTT. The entire variable domain, with the rest obtained from reference TRBV7-2 and TRBJ2-3, is as follows: GAGVSQSPSNKVTEKGKDVELRCDPISGHTALYWYRQSLGQGLEFLIYFQGNSAPDKSGLPSDRFSAERTGGSVSTLTIQRTQQEDSAVYLCASSLEATPSHTQYFGPGTRLTVL.

This clonotype was recorded many times. The chain couples TRBV19 to TRBJ1-5, with D possibly being TRBD1 (5 bases). V was pared by 0 bases and J by 2 bases, with 20 bases between. Germline V gives CDR1 LNHDA, CDR2 SQIVND (reference sequence). The CDR3 has 19 amino acids. Here the CDR3 reads CASSIEDMDIRDGNQPQHF. DNA of the CDR3: TGTGCCAGTAGTATAGAGGATATGGACATTCGGGATGGCAATCAGCCCCAGCATTTT.

In this sample, this clonotype turned up a few times. The chain is built from TRBV7-2 and TRBJ2-2; unclear D gene. Trimming cost V 6 bases and J 1 base, with 12 bases left between them. Germline CDR1 and CDR2: SGHTA and FQGNSA. The CDR3 covers 15 residues. The CDR3 sequence is CASSPYRRNTGELFF. DNA for the CDR3: TGTGCCAGCAGTCCCTATCGACGGAACACCGGGGAGCTGTTTTTT.

This clonotype turned up a few times. The chain recombines TRBV14 with TRBJ2-7; no clear D gene. The CDR3 has 8 residues. Germline CDR1 SGHDN, CDR2 FVKESK. The CDR3 loop reads CASSQILV. CDR3 coding DNA: TGTGCCAGCAGCCAAATTCTGGTC.